The T cell receptor beta chain under discussion was sequenced for a study of T cell responses to AZD1222 COVID-19 vaccine. Study outcomes and limitations: Nearly half of spike-specific TCRs reportedly target variant regions that are unmutated in the B.1.351 and B.1.1.7 variants. Vaccine-associated CD4 TCRs spanned spike, dominant at 160-218 and 743-854.

Method: immunoSEQ multiplex PCR; TCRdb's copy keeps in-frame clones and lacks some. The repertoire holds about 130,000 clones, with roughly nine tenths as singletons. V was cut by 7 bases and J by 1 base, with 9 bases left in between. The CDR3 runs 13 residues. The germline gives CDR1 SGHTA, CDR2 FQGNSA. This clone appeared a single time. The antigen is not known. The sequencing here drew on peripheral blood, taken on day 0 of AZD1222 vaccination. The chain joins TRBV7-2 to TRBJ2-3; tentative D call: TRBD2 (6 bases). This TCR was sampled from an adult in good health. The CDR3 bases are TGTGCCAGCAAAGTAGCGGGCACAGATACGCAGTATTTT. Its protein product is CASKVAGTDTQYF.